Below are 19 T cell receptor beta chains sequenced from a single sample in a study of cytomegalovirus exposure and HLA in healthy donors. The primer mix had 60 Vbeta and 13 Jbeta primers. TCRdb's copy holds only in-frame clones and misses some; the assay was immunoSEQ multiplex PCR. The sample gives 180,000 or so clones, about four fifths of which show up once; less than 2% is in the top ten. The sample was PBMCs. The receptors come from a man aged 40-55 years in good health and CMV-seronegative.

The DNA for the CDR3 is TGCGCCAGCAGCTATGATGGACAGGGATGGGGCTACACCTTC. This sequence encodes CASSYDGQGWGYTF. This chain connects TRBV5-1 to TRBJ1-2, with 8 bases aligning to TRBD1. This CDR3 has 14 amino acids. Trimming at V came to 3 bases and at J to 8 bases, leaving 9 bases not matched to a gene. Germline V gene sequence: CDR1 SGHRS, CDR2 YFSETQ.

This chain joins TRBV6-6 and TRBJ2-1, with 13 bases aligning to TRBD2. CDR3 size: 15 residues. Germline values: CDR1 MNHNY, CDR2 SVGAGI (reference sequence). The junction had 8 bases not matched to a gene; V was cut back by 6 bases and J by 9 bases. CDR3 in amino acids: CASRATSGGEGEQFF. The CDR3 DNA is TGTGCCAGCAGAGCTACTAGCGGGGGGGAGGGTGAGCAGTTCTTC.

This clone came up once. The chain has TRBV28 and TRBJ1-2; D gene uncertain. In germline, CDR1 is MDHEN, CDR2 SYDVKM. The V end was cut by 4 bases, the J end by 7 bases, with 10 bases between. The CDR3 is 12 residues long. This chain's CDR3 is CASSYRRRGYTF. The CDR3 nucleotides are TGTGCCAGCAGTTACCGGAGGCGTGGCTACACCTTC.

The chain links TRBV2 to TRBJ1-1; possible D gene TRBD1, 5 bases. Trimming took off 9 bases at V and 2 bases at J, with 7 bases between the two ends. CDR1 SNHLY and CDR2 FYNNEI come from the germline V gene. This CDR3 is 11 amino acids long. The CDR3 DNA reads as TGTGCCAGGGGGCTCAACACTGAAGCTTTCTTT. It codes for CARGLNTEAFF. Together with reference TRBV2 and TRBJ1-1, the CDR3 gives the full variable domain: EPEVTQTPSHQVTQMGQEVILRCVPISNHLYFYWYRQILGQKVEFLVSFYNNEISEKSEIFDDQFSVERPDGSNFTLKIRSTKLEDSAMYFCARGLNTEAFFGQGTRLTVV.

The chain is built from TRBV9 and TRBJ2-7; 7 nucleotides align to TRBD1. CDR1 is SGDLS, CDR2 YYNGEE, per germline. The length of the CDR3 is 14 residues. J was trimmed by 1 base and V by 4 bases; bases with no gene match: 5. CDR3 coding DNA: TGTGCCAGCAGCCTCCGGACAGGTTCCTACGAGCAGTACTTC. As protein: CASSLRTGSYEQYF.

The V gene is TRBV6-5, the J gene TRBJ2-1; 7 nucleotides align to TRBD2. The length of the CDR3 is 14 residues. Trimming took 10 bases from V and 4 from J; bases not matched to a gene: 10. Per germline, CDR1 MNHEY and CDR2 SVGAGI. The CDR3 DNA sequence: TGTGCCACCACGTGGGCGGGAGAGTACAATGAGCAGTTCTTC. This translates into CATTWAGEYNEQFF.

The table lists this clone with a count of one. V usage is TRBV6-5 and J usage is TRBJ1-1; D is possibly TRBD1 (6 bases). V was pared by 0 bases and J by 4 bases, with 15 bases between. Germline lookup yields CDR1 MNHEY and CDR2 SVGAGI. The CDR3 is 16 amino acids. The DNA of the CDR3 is TGTGCCAGCAGTTACTCCCTACAGGGTTGGGGCACTGAAGCTTTCTTT. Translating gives CASSYSLQGWGTEAFF.

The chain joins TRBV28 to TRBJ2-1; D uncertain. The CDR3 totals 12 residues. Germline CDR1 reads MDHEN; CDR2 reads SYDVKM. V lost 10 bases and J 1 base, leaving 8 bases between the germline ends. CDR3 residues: CATWPSYNEQFF. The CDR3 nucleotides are TGTGCCACCTGGCCATCCTACAATGAGCAGTTCTTC.

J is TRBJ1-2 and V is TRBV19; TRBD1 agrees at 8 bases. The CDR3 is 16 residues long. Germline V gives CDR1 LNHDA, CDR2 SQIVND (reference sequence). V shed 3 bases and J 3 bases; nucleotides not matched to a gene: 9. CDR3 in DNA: TGTGCCAGTAGTATTAGATGGCAGGGGGCGGACTATGGCTACACCTTC. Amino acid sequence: CASSIRWQGADYGYTF.

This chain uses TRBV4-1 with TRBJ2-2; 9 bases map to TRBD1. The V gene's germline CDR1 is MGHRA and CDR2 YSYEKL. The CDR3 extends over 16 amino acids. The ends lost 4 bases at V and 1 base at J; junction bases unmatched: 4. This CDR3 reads CASSRSGQGNTGELFF. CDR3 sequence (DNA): TGCGCCAGCAGCCGGTCGGGACAGGGGAACACCGGGGAGCTGTTTTTT.

The CDR3 DNA reads TGTGCCAGCAGCCCCCAAGGGACAGGGGCTAGGGACAATGAGCAGTTCTTC. Translated: CASSPQGTGARDNEQFF. The genes are TRBV11-2 and TRBJ2-1; 10 bases align to TRBD1. CDR1 SGHAT and CDR2 FQNNGV come from the germline V gene. Unmatched junction bases numbered 12, after V lost 5 bases and J lost 5 bases. The CDR3 sequence is 17 residues long.

The CDR3 DNA reads TGTGCCAGTAGTATCCCCGCAGGGGACTATGGCTACACCTTC. This gives the protein CASSIPAGDYGYTF. The chain links TRBV19 to TRBJ1-2; maybe TRBD1 (6 bases). Deletions cut 3 bases from V and 3 bases from J, with 11 bases between. This CDR3 is built from 14 residues. CDR1 is LNHDA, CDR2 SQIVND, per germline (reference sequence).

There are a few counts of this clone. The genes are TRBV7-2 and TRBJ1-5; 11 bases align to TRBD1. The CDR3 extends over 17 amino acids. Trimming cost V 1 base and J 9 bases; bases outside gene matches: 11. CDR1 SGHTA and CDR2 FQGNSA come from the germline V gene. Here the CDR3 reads CASSLVTDRGRGSPQHF. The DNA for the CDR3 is TGTGCCAGCAGCTTAGTGACGGACAGGGGGCGAGGGTCGCCCCAGCATTTT.

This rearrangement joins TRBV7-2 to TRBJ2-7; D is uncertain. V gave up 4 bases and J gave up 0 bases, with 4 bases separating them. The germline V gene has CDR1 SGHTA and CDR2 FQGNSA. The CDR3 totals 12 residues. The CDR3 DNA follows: TGTGCCAGCAGCTATAACTCCTACGAGCAGTACTTC. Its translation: CASSYNSYEQYF. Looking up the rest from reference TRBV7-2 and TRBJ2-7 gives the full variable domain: GAGVSQSPSNKVTEKGKDVELRCDPISGHTALYWYRQSLGQGLEFLIYFQGNSAPDKSGLPSDRFSAERTGGSVSTLTIQRTQQEDSAVYLCASSYNSYEQYFGPGTRLTVT.

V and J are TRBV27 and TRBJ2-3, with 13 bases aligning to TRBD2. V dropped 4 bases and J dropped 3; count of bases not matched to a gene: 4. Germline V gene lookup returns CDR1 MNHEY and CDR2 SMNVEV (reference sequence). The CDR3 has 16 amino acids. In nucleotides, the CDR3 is TGTGCCAGCAGTTCACTAGCGGGGGGGGGTACAGATACGCAGTATTTT. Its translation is CASSSLAGGGTDTQYF.

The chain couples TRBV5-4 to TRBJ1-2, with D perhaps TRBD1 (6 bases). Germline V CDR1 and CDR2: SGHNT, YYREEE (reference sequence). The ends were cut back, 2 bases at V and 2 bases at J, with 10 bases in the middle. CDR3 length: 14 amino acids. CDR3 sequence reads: CASSLETGNYGYTF. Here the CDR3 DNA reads TGTGCCAGCAGCTTAGAGACAGGCAACTATGGCTACACCTTC.

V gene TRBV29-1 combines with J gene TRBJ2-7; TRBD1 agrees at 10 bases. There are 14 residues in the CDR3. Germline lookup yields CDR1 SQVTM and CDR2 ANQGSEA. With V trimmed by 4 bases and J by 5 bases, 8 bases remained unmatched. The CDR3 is CSVALGQGRNEQYF. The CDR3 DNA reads TGCAGCGTTGCCTTGGGACAGGGGCGTAACGAGCAGTACTTC.

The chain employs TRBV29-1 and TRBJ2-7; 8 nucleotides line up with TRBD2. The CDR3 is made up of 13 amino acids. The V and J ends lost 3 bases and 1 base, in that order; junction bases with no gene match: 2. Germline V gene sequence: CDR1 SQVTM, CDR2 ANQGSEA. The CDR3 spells CSVDTGGSYEQYF. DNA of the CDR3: TGCAGCGTTGACACGGGGGGGTCCTACGAGCAGTACTTC.

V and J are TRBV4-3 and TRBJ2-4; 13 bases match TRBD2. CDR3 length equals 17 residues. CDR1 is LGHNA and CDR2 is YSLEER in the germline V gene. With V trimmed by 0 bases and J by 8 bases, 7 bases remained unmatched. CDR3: CASSQDGLAGVGDIQYF. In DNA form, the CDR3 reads TGCGCCAGCAGCCAAGATGGACTAGCGGGAGTCGGGGACATTCAGTACTTC.